This is a list of T cell receptor beta chains from one sample in a study of blood T cell repertoires in COVID-19. TCRdb's copy holds only in-frame clones and misses some; the assay was immunoSEQ multiplex PCR. The table has approximately 190,000 clones, less than 90% seen once. Material: peripheral blood. The receptor source for this set is a human donor in a cohort sampled during active COVID-19. Both conserved end residues are part of each CDR3. A D gene is named only where the DNA matches it firmly. Only part of the rows carry a size: once, few, many, or a class if the clone is expanded.

v_gene,d_gene,j_gene,abundance,CDR3aa,CDR3nt
TRBV7-2,TRBD2,TRBJ2-1,NA,CASSSTSGRARRSEQFF,TGTGCCAGCAGCTCGACTAGCGGGAGGGCCCGTCGTTCTGAGCAGTTCTTC
TRBV18,NA,TRBJ1-6,NA,CASSPPGGGNRSPLHF,TGTGCCAGCTCGCCTCCGGGCGGGGGTAATAGGTCACCCCTCCACTTT
TRBV13,NA,TRBJ1-2,NA,CASSVIFPANYGYTF,TGTGCCAGCAGCGTAATCTTCCCAGCTAACTATGGCTACACCTTC
TRBV7-6,TRBD2,TRBJ2-1,NA,CASSWTSGLNSFQNEQFF,TGTGCCAGCAGCTGGACTAGCGGGCTTAACTCGTTTCAGAATGAGCAGTTCTTC
TRBV18,NA,TRBJ2-3,NA,CASSPRRTDTQYF,TGTGCCAGCTCTCCCCGGAGGACAGATACGCAGTATTTT
TRBV5-5,TRBD2,TRBJ2-5,NA,CASSFQAGGKETQYF,TGTGCCAGCAGCTTCCAAGCCGGGGGGAAAGAGACCCAGTACTTC
TRBV12-3/TRBV12-4,NA,TRBJ2-7,NA,CASTRTGSYEQYF,TGTGCCAGCACCCGAACAGGGTCCTACGAGCAGTACTTC
TRBV7-9,NA,TRBJ1-6,few,CASSFGRSNSPLHF,TGTGCCAGCAGCTTCGGCAGGTCGAATTCACCCCTCCACTTT
TRBV5-5,NA,TRBJ1-5,NA,CASSLAGEGQPQHF,TGTGCCAGCAGCTTGGCCGGGGAAGGTCAGCCCCAGCATTTT
TRBV3-1/TRBV3-2,NA,TRBJ1-2,NA,CAQQGRGYTF,TGTGCTCAACAGGGTCGTGGCTACACCTTC
TRBV27,NA,TRBJ2-2,NA,CASSFQGLTGELFF,TGTGCCAGCAGTTTTCAGGGGCTCACCGGGGAGCTGTTTTTT
TRBV7-2,TRBD2,TRBJ2-7,NA,CASSSAGGPREQYF,TGTGCCAGCAGCTCAGCGGGAGGGCCCCGGGAGCAGTACTTC
TRBV5-1,NA,TRBJ1-5,few,CASSFGGDVGQPQHF,TGCGCCAGCAGCTTTGGAGGCGATGTGGGTCAGCCCCAGCATTTT
TRBV28,NA,TRBJ2-2,NA,CATWVDPGSGKPNTGELFF,TGTGCCACCTGGGTCGATCCAGGTAGCGGAAAACCGAACACCGGGGAGCTGTTTTTT
TRBV2,NA,TRBJ1-2,NA,CASARTGGYTF,TGTGCCAGCGCGAGGACTGGGGGCTACACCTTC
TRBV5-6,NA,TRBJ1-5,NA,CASSLLRGPTADQPQHF,TGTGCCAGCAGCTTGCTCAGGGGACCCACAGCCGATCAGCCCCAGCATTTT
TRBV5-1,TRBD2,TRBJ2-1,NA,CASAPGLAYNEQFF,TGCGCCAGCGCCCCGGGACTAGCGTACAATGAGCAGTTCTTC
TRBV18,NA,TRBJ1-4,many,CASSPRQDEKLFF,TGTGCCAGCTCACCACGGCAGGATGAAAAACTGTTTTTT
TRBV19,NA,TRBJ1-5,NA,CASGGRGDYSNQPQHF,TGTGCCAGTGGGGGGAGAGGGGATTATAGCAATCAGCCCCAGCATTTT
TRBV7-2,NA,TRBJ2-3,NA,CASKNRVTDTQYF,TGTGCCAGCAAGAACAGGGTAACAGATACGCAGTATTTT
TRBV6-5,NA,TRBJ1-4,NA,CASSYSTVGEKLFF,TGTGCCAGCAGTTACTCGACAGTAGGAGAAAAACTGTTTTTT
TRBV9,NA,TRBJ1-5,NA,CASSAGYSNQPQHF,TGTGCCAGCAGCGCAGGATATAGCAATCAGCCCCAGCATTTT
TRBV3-1/TRBV3-2,NA,TRBJ2-5,few,CASSWTRQETQYF,TGTGCCAGCAGCTGGACAAGACAAGAGACCCAGTACTTC
TRBV30,NA,TRBJ2-3,NA,CAWAGLSFTDTQYF,TGTGCCTGGGCTGGACTTTCTTTCACAGATACGCAGTATTTT
TRBV6-6,NA,TRBJ1-6,NA,CASRQLTESNSPLHF,TGTGCCAGCAGGCAACTCACAGAGAGTAATTCACCCCTCCACTTT
TRBV19,NA,TRBJ2-3,NA,CASSSGVDTQYF,TGTGCCAGTAGTAGCGGGGTAGATACGCAGTATTTT
TRBV18,TRBD1,TRBJ1-1,NA,CASSTGRQGATNTEAFF,TGTGCCAGCTCAACCGGGAGACAGGGCGCAACGAACACTGAAGCTTTCTTT
TRBV19,NA,TRBJ1-1,NA,CASSSGQGAFF,TGTGCCAGTAGTAGCGGCCAGGGGGCTTTCTTT
TRBV5-1,NA,TRBJ2-2,NA,CASSGRTGELFF,TGCGCCAGCAGCGGCCGCACCGGGGAGCTGTTTTTT
TRBV18,NA,TRBJ1-2,NA,CASSPTAVNRASNYGYTF,TGTGCCAGCTCACCCACGGCTGTCAACAGGGCATCGAACTATGGCTACACCTTC
TRBV5-1,NA,TRBJ1-2,few,CASSFTGTYGYTF,TGCGCCAGCAGCTTTACAGGGACCTATGGCTACACCTTC
TRBV6-1,TRBD2,TRBJ2-3,NA,CASSEVAGVGSDTQYF,TGTGCCAGCAGTGAGGTCGCGGGAGTAGGGTCAGATACGCAGTATTTT
TRBV7-2,NA,TRBJ1-2,NA,CASSGRGRGRGYTF,TGTGCCAGCAGCGGCCGGGGGCGCGGGAGAGGCTACACCTTC
TRBV30,TRBD1,TRBJ1-2,NA,CAWSQQGDYGYTF,TGTGCCTGGAGTCAACAGGGGGATTATGGCTACACCTTC
TRBV4-1,NA,TRBJ2-2,NA,CASSLQGSLTTGELFF,TGCGCCAGCAGCCTCCAGGGATCCCTAACGACCGGGGAGCTGTTTTTT
TRBV29-1,NA,TRBJ2-5,NA,CSVGAGEETQYF,TGCAGCGTTGGGGCCGGGGAAGAGACCCAGTACTTC
TRBV19,TRBD2,TRBJ2-1,NA,CASSFLAGVSEQFF,TGTGCCAGTAGCTTTCTAGCGGGAGTTAGTGAGCAGTTCTTC
TRBV27,TRBD2,TRBJ2-5,NA,CASSLQLADQETQYF,TGTGCCAGCAGTTTACAGCTAGCGGACCAAGAGACCCAGTACTTC
TRBV10-1,NA,TRBJ1-3,many,CASSGGRGEAGNTIYF,TGCGCCAGCAGTGGGGGGAGGGGGGAGGCTGGAAACACCATATATTTT
TRBV5-1,NA,TRBJ1-1,few,CASSGGFAAGYTEAFF,TGCGCCAGCAGCGGGGGGTTCGCGGCTGGGTACACTGAAGCTTTCTTT
TRBV18,NA,TRBJ1-1,NA,CASSPSGMNTEAFF,TGTGCCAGCTCACCATCAGGGATGAACACTGAAGCTTTCTTT
TRBV19,NA,TRBJ1-1,NA,CASSNSPLNTEAFF,TGTGCCAGTAGTAACTCACCTCTTAACACTGAAGCTTTCTTT
TRBV5-1,TRBD1,TRBJ1-5,NA,CASRPGTGSVQPQHF,TGCGCCAGCAGACCCGGGACAGGGAGCGTTCAGCCCCAGCATTTT
TRBV28,TRBD2,TRBJ2-1,NA,CASRPTSGRYNEQFF,TGTGCCAGCAGGCCAACTAGCGGGCGGTACAATGAGCAGTTCTTC
TRBV7-3,TRBD2,TRBJ2-2,NA,CASSPQGTSGGRELFF,TGTGCCAGCAGCCCCCAGGGGACTAGCGGGGGCCGGGAGCTGTTTTTT
TRBV18,NA,TRBJ2-2,NA,CASSPITGPNTGELFF,TGTGCCAGCTCACCAATTACAGGACCGAACACCGGGGAGCTGTTTTTT
TRBV11-1,NA,TRBJ2-5,NA,CASSFRRSQLQETQYF,TGTGCCAGCAGCTTCCGACGGTCACAGCTCCAAGAGACCCAGTACTTC
TRBV29-1,NA,TRBJ1-2,NA,CSVGSEDGYTF,TGCAGCGTTGGGTCGGAGGATGGCTACACCTTC
TRBV5-1,TRBD2,TRBJ2-7,NA,CASSLALGGSSDEQYF,TGCGCCAGCAGCTTGGCCCTTGGCGGGAGTAGCGACGAGCAGTACTTC
TRBV27,TRBD1,TRBJ1-2,NA,CASSPTGGSYGYTF,TGTGCCAGCAGTCCCACAGGGGGAAGCTATGGCTACACCTTC
TRBV7-9,NA,TRBJ2-3,NA,CASSFSGPDTQYF,TGTGCCAGCAGCTTTAGTGGTCCAGATACGCAGTATTTT
TRBV5-1,TRBD1,TRBJ1-2,NA,CASSRDSFPNGYTF,TGCGCCAGCAGCAGGGACAGCTTTCCGAATGGCTACACCTTC